The source of this T cell receptor (beta chain) is a study of T cell responses to AZD1222 COVID-19 vaccine. The study's findings and limits: Seropositive at baseline were only five or six AZD1222 recipients. Nearly half of spike-specific TCRs reportedly target unmutated variant regions.

Measured with immunoSEQ multiplex PCR; TCRdb has only the in-frame clones, and not every one. The data hold about 120,000 clones, with just over 85% observed a single time. This CDR3 is built from 13 residues. J was trimmed by 5 bases and V by 7 bases; bases with no gene match: 5. Germline lookup yields CDR1 SGHAT and CDR2 FQNNGV. Concerning this clone: What it recognizes is unknown.

The TCR originated in an adult in good health. Sequences were derived from peripheral blood, sampled on day 0 of AZD1222 vaccination. This chain joins TRBV11-2 and TRBJ2-7, with 10 bases aligning to TRBD2. CDR3 sequence reads: CASTTSGNNEQYF. CDR3 DNA sequence: TGTGCCAGCACTACTAGCGGGAATAACGAGCAGTACTTC.